Each of the 25 T cell receptor beta chains below was sequenced from the same sample in a study of T cell repertoires in cytomegalovirus infection. TCRdb passed the reads through MiXCR, listing each CDR3 protein once. This table has about 150,000 distinct CDR3 sequences, roughly 17% appearing once. Sequenced: CD8+ T cells from PBMCs. The receptors shown here come from a human donor in good health (CMV status not recorded). Some clones in this sample may be carry-over from other donors' samples.

This clonotype was detected a few times. The CDR3 DNA sequence: TGCGCCAGCAGCCAAGACTCAGGGACAGCGCCCTACAATGAGCAGTTCTTC. It specifies CASSQDSGTAPYNEQFF. This chain links TRBV4-1 with TRBJ2-1; 7 positions agree with TRBD1. Germline assignment: CDR1 MGHRA and CDR2 YSYEKL. The CDR3 consists of 17 residues. The trim removed 0 bases at V and 2 bases at J, leaving 7 bases unmatched.

The table lists this clonotype with a few counts. The V and J genes are TRBV7-6 and TRBJ1-3; TRBD1 is a possible D gene (6 bases). Germline CDR1 SGHVS, CDR2 FNYEAQ. This CDR3 spans 14 amino acids. Trimming took 8 bases from V and 4 from J, leaving 15 bases between them. The CDR3 coding sequence is TGTGCCAGCCCTGGACAGCACGAAGGAAACACCATATATTTT. This gives the protein CASPGQHEGNTIYF.

This chain links TRBV6-2 or TRBV6-3 with TRBJ2-7, with a possible D match to TRBD1 (5 bases). V dropped 2 bases and J dropped 0 bases, with 17 bases sitting between them. Germline CDR1 is MNHEY and CDR2 is SVGEGT. The CDR3 spans 17 residues. The CDR3 DNA reads TGTGCCAGCAGTTACCTCGGTCCAGCACAGGCCTCCTACGAGCAGTACTTC. Translation gives CASSYLGPAQASYEQYF.

The rearrangement joins TRBV7-8 to TRBJ2-1, with D unclear. Germline V CDR1 and CDR2: SGHVS, FQNEAQ. The CDR3 has 15 amino acids. V lost 4 bases and J 2 bases, leaving 12 bases between the germline ends. In DNA form, the CDR3 reads TGTGCCAGCAGCTCCGGTACTGGGGCCTACAATGAGCAGTTCTTC. Amino acid sequence: CASSSGTGAYNEQFF.

The table lists this clonotype with many counts. The chain uses TRBV7-2 and TRBJ2-5; 11 bases fit TRBD1. Germline CDR1 reads SGHTA; CDR2 reads FQGNSA. The CDR3 has 14 residues. Trimming at V came to 9 bases and at J to 5 bases, leaving 8 bases not matched to a gene. CDR3 amino acids: CARHGQGALETQYF. CDR3 DNA: TGTGCCAGACACGGACAGGGGGCCTTGGAGACCCAGTACTTC.

This clonotype was recorded many times. This chain links TRBV7-2 with TRBJ2-1, with D tentatively TRBD1 or TRBD2 (5 bases each). The V gene's germline CDR1 is SGHTA and CDR2 FQGNSA. Trimming shortened V by 5 bases and J by 5 bases, and 10 bases separated the two germline ends. The CDR3 runs 13 residues. The CDR3 loop is CASSPQGDNEQFF. CDR3 DNA: TGTGCCAGCAGCCCCCAGGGAGACAATGAGCAGTTCTTC.

The V call is TRBV7-9, the J call TRBJ1-1, with D unresolved. CDR1 and CDR2 (germline): SEHNR, FQNEAQ (reference sequence). Trimming removed 4 bases from V and 0 bases from J, with 9 bases in between. This CDR3 has 14 residues. CDR3 residues: CASSSRLVNTEAFF. CDR3 bases: TGTGCCAGCAGCTCGAGGTTGGTGAACACTGAAGCTTTCTTT.

This clonotype has only a few counts. V is TRBV6-2 or TRBV6-3 and J is TRBJ1-1; 7 positions agree with TRBD1. The V gene's germline CDR1 is MNHEY and CDR2 SVGEGT. There are 14 residues in the CDR3. V lost 6 bases, J lost 6 bases, and 10 bases stayed unmatched. CDR3 region: CASSPPDREAEAFF. The CDR3 DNA reads TGTGCCAGCAGCCCACCCGACAGGGAGGCTGAAGCTTTCTTT.

This clonotype came up a few times. The J gene is TRBJ2-2, the V gene TRBV7-8; D is ambiguous. Trimming pared 2 bases from V and 6 bases from J, leaving 10 bases between. The CDR3 is 14 residues long. Per the germline V gene, CDR1 is SGHVS and CDR2 is FQNEAQ. CDR3: CASSLKMVAGELFF. DNA for the CDR3: TGTGCCAGCAGCTTAAAAATGGTGGCCGGGGAGCTGTTTTTT.

This clonotype occurred a few times. This rearrangement joins TRBV6-2 or TRBV6-3 to TRBJ2-1; D is uncertain. V lost 6 bases, J lost 4 bases, and 10 bases lay in between. This CDR3 is 13 amino acids long. Germline values: CDR1 MNHEY, CDR2 SVGEGT. The DNA for the CDR3 is TGTGCCAGCAGGATTACAGTTTACAATGAGCAGTTCTTC. Encoded protein: CASRITVYNEQFF.

V usage is TRBV7-8 and J usage is TRBJ2-3, with D tentatively TRBD2 (6 bases). V lost 7 bases, J lost 4 bases, and 18 bases lay in between. The germline V gene encodes CDR1 SGHVS and CDR2 FQNEAQ. The CDR3 consists of 15 residues. CDR3 DNA sequence: TGTGCCAGCATCCCCGGGGGATTAATCCCAGATACGCAGTATTTT. Protein: CASIPGGLIPDTQYF.

This chain connects TRBV10-3 to TRBJ1-2; D gene ambiguous. Germline CDR1 and CDR2: ENHRY and SYGVKD. The CDR3 consists of 13 residues. Trimming removed 3 bases from V and 4 bases from J, with 9 bases in between. The CDR3 spells CAISDSGSYGYTF. In DNA, the CDR3 is TGTGCCATCAGTGACTCGGGGAGCTATGGCTACACCTTC.

The chain recombines TRBV7-6 with TRBJ2-6; a possible D gene is TRBD2 (6 bases). This CDR3 contains 17 residues. V was pared by 1 base and J by 0 bases, with 10 bases between. Germline loops: CDR1 SGHVS, CDR2 FNYEAQ. The CDR3, as DNA: TGTGCCAGCAGCTTAGGGTCCGGGGGCTCTGGGGCCAACGTCCTGACTTTC. Its protein is CASSLGSGGSGANVLTF.

A note on this clonotype: An end of the junction differs from the germline gene, which may be a read error. The chain couples TRBV7-2 to TRBJ2-1; 15 nucleotides agree with TRBD2. Germline CDR1 reads SGHTA; CDR2 reads FQGNSA. CDR3 size: 11 residues. This CDR3 reads CASRLGLAGGF. The DNA for the CDR3 is TGTGCCAGCCGCTTGGGACTAGCGGGAGGATTC.

This clonotype was observed a few times. V is TRBV6-2 or TRBV6-3 and J is TRBJ2-7, with D hard to call. This CDR3 spans 13 amino acids. Trimming pared 2 bases from V and 3 bases from J, leaving 8 bases between. CDR1 and CDR2 from the germline V gene are MNHEY and SVGEGT. CDR3 coding DNA: TGTGCCAGCAGTTACAACCCCTTCTACGAGCAGTACTTC. This translates into CASSYNPFYEQYF.

This clonotype has a handful of counts. This chain connects TRBV7-8 to TRBJ2-1; 7 nucleotides match TRBD2. CDR1 and CDR2 (germline): SGHVS, FQNEAQ. V was pared by 8 bases and J by 2 bases, with 15 bases of the junction left unmatched. The CDR3 is 17 residues long. DNA of the CDR3: TGTGCCAGCGCGAATCTGGGGGGGGAGGAAACCTACAATGAGCAGTTCTTC. It codes for CASANLGGEETYNEQFF.

The chain joins TRBV7-9 to TRBJ2-1; tentative D call: TRBD1 (6 bases). Per germline, CDR1 SEHNR and CDR2 FQNEAQ (reference sequence). There are 18 residues in the CDR3. V was pared by 7 bases and J by 0 bases, with 22 bases between. CDR3 nucleotide sequence: TGTGCCAGCAACCCCGTAGGGGGAACCCGGAGCTCCTACAATGAGCAGTTCTTC. Its translation is CASNPVGGTRSSYNEQFF.

J is TRBJ2-1 and V is TRBV10-1, with a weak D call TRBD1 (6 bases). Deletions cut 2 bases from V and 1 base from J, with 12 bases between. The germline V gene has CDR1 WNHNN and CDR2 SYGVQD (reference sequence). The CDR3 contains 16 residues. In DNA, the CDR3 is TGCGCCAGCAGTGAGGGACCGGGACAATCCTACAATGAGCAGTTCTTC. Encoded protein: CASSEGPGQSYNEQFF.

The V call is TRBV28, the J call TRBJ2-1; 8 bases align to TRBD1. The V and J ends lost 7 bases and 0 bases, in that order; junction bases with no gene match: 5. Germline values: CDR1 MDHEN, CDR2 SYDVKM. The CDR3 is 15 residues long. The CDR3 region has the DNA TGTGCCAGCACCCTGGGACAGGCCTCCTACAATGAGCAGTTCTTC. Translating it yields CASTLGQASYNEQFF.

The chain carries TRBV6-2 or TRBV6-3 and TRBJ1-1; 7 positions agree with TRBD1. There are 14 residues in the CDR3. Unmatched junction bases numbered 5, after V lost 7 bases and J lost 0 bases. CDR1 MNHEY and CDR2 SVGEGT come from the germline V gene. CDR3 region: CASIPGQMNTEAFF. DNA of the CDR3: TGTGCCAGCATCCCGGGACAGATGAACACTGAAGCTTTCTTT.

CDR3 amino acids: CASFSPGMGETQYF. CDR3 sequence (DNA): TGTGCCAGCTTTAGTCCGGGGATGGGGGAGACCCAGTACTTC. The gene calls are TRBV7-9 and TRBJ2-5; TRBD2 might be the D (5 bases). Trimming stripped 8 bases from V and 5 bases from J, with 18 bases between. The germline CDR1 and CDR2 sequences are SEHNR and FQNEAQ (reference sequence). The CDR3 loop spans 14 amino acids.

This clonotype was seen a handful of times. The chain carries TRBV12-3 or TRBV12-4 and TRBJ1-1; D remains unclear. Trimming took 5 bases from V and 7 from J, leaving 8 bases between them. The CDR3 consists of 11 residues. The CDR3 sequence is CASSSGGEAFF. CDR3 DNA: TGTGCCAGCAGTAGTGGAGGTGAAGCTTTCTTT.

This clonotype has only a few counts. The chain recombines TRBV7-6 with TRBJ1-5; D is uncertain. The CDR3 covers 19 residues. Germline V gene data show CDR1 as SGHVS and CDR2 as FNYEAQ. V shed 3 bases and J shed 1 base, with 22 bases lying between them. The CDR3 is CASSFLVLAGFRSNQPQHF. CDR3 in DNA: TGTGCCAGCAGCTTTTTAGTTCTGGCGGGGTTTAGGAGCAATCAGCCCCAGCATTTT. Combining the CDR3 with reference TRBV7-6 and TRBJ1-5 gives the whole variable domain GAGVSQSPRYKVTKRGQDVALRCDPISGHVSLYWYRQALGQGPEFLTYFNYEAQQDKSGLPNDRFSAERPEGSISTLTIQRTEQRDSAMYRCASSFLVLAGFRSNQPQHFGDGTRLSIL.

This clonotype has only a few counts. The DNA for the CDR3 is TGTGCCAGCAGCTACCTCGGCCTGGACGAGCAGTACTTC. The encoded protein is CASSYLGLDEQYF. The chain combines TRBV6-2 or TRBV6-3 with TRBJ2-7; D gene uncertain. Trimming pared 6 bases from V and 5 bases from J, leaving 14 bases between. Per germline, CDR1 MNHEY and CDR2 SVGEGT. The CDR3 runs 13 residues.

This clonotype has a count of ten or more. The chain has TRBV6-2 or TRBV6-3 and TRBJ1-5; D is possibly TRBD1 (5 bases). CDR3 size: 16 residues. Germline loops: CDR1 MNHEY, CDR2 SVGEGT. Deletions cut 4 bases from V and 4 bases from J, with 17 bases between. This chain's CDR3 is CASSSGGDHRNQPQHF. The CDR3 DNA reads as TGTGCCAGCAGTTCCGGGGGGGACCACAGGAATCAGCCCCAGCATTTT.